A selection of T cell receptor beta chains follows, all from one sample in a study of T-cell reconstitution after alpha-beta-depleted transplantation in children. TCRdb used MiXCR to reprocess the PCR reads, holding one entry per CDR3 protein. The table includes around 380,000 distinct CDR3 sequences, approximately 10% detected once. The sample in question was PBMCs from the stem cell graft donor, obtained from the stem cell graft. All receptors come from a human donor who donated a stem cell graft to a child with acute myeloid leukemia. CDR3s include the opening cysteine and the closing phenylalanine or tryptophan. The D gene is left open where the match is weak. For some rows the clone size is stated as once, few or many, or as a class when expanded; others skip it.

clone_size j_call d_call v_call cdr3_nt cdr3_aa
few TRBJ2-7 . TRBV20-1 TGCAGTGCTGCAACTAGGTACGAGCAGTACTTC CSAATRYEQYF
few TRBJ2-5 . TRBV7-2 TGTGCCAGCAGCCGATGGGGGGACCAAGAGACCCAGTACTTC CASSRWGDQETQYF
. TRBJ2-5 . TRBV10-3 TGTGCCATCAGTGCTAAGTACCAAGAGACCCAGTACTTC CAISAKYQETQYF
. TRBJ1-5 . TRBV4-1 TGCGCCAGCAGCCAAATTCAGGGCAATCAGCCCCAGCATTTT CASSQIQGNQPQHF
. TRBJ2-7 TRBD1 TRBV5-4 TGTGCCAGCAGCTTGTTCCGGGACAGGGGCGGCGAGCAGTACTTC CASSLFRDRGGEQYF
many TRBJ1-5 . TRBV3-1 TGTGCCAGCAGCCAAGGTGGGACGGTGGGCAATCAGCCCCAGCATTTT CASSQGGTVGNQPQHF
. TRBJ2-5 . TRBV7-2 TGTGCCAGCAGCTTACTGGGAATAGGGGAGACCCAGTACTTC CASSLLGIGETQYF
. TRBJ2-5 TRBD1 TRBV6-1 TGTGCCAGCAGTGAAAGTAATCCCAACAGGGGAGAGACCCAGTACTTC CASSESNPNRGETQYF
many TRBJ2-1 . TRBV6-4 TGTGCCAGCAGTGCCAGGGCGCGGGATGAGCAGTTCTTC CASSARARDEQFF
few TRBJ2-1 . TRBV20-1 TGCAGTGCTCCGACCAGTCTCTACAATGAGCAGTTCTTC CSAPTSLYNEQFF
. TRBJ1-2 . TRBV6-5 TGTGCCAGCAGTTCTGACGTGACTAACTATGGCTACACCTTC CASSSDVTNYGYTF
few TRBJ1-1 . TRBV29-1 TGCAGCGTTGTTTTGATAGGGGTTCGCACTGAAGCTTTCTTT CSVVLIGVRTEAFF
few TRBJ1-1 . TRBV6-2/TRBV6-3 TGTGCCAGCAGTTTCATGGGGATGAACACTGAAGCTTTCTTT CASSFMGMNTEAFF
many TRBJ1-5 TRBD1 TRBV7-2 TGTGCCAGCAGCTTAAGCCGACAGGGGAATCAGCCCCAGCATTTT CASSLSRQGNQPQHF
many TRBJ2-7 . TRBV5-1 TGCGCCAGCAGCTTGGGGGGGACGGGCGCCTACGAGCAGTACTTC CASSLGGTGAYEQYF
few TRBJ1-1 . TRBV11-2 TGTGCCAGCAGCTATCGGACAGCCACTGAAGCTTTCTTT CASSYRTATEAFF
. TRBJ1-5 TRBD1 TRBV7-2 TGTGCCAGCAGCAACACGGGACAGGGTTTACAGCCCCAGCATTTT CASSNTGQGLQPQHF
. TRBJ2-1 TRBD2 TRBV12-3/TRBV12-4 TGTGCTGAAGGGGAGGGAAATGAGCAGTTCTTC CAEGEGNEQFF
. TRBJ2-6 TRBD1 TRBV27 TGTGCCAGCAGTTCCCCATACCCGACAGGGGGCTACTCTGGGGCCAACGTCCTGACTTTC CASSSPYPTGGYSGANVLTF
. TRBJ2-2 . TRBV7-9 TGTGCCAGCAGCCGACTGGGCAGGGGTCCCAACACCGGGGAGCTGTTTTTT CASSRLGRGPNTGELFF
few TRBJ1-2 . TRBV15 TGTGCCACCAGCAGAGATCTGATGGACTATGGCTACACCTTC CATSRDLMDYGYTF
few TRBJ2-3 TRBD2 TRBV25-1 TGTGCCAGCAGTGAAAGCCGACTAGCTACCACAGATACGCAGTATTTT CASSESRLATTDTQYF
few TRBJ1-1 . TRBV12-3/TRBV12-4 TGTGCCAGCAGGAGCCAGGGCCCGAACACTGAAGCTTTCTTT CASRSQGPNTEAFF
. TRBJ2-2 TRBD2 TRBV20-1 TGCAGTGCTGCGGGGGGGCGATTCACCGGGGAGCTGTTTTTT CSAAGGRFTGELFF
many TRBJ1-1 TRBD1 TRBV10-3 TGTGCCATCAGCGAAACAGGGGGCGAGAACACTGAAGCTTTCTTT CAISETGGENTEAFF
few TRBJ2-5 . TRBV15 TGTGCCACCAGCCCGTGGTTGGGAGAGACCCAGTACTTC CATSPWLGETQYF
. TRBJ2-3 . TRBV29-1 TGCAGCGGGAGGGAGGGGGCAGAGACAGATACGCAGTATTTT CSGREGAETDTQYF
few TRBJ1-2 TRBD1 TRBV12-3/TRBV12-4 TGTGCCAGCAGTTTCTGGACAGGGGAACACTATGGCTACACCTTC CASSFWTGEHYGYTF
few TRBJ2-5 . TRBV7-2 TGTGCCAGCAGCTCGCCTCGGGGGTACCAAGAGACCCAGTACTTC CASSSPRGYQETQYF
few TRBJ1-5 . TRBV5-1 TGCGCCAGCGCTGAGGGGTCAACCGGAAATCAGCCCCAGCATTTT CASAEGSTGNQPQHF
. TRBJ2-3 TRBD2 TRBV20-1 TGCAGTGGGAAACGAGCGGGGAGCACAGATACGCAGTATTTT CSGKRAGSTDTQYF
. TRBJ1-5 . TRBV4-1 TGCGCCAGCAGTACAGGGTTGGGCCAGCCCCAGCATTTT CASSTGLGQPQHF
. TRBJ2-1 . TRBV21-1 TGTGCCAGCAGCAAACCTGGAGGGGTGGTCCATGAGCAGTTCTTC CASSKPGGVVHEQFF
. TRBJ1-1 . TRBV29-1 TGCAGCGTTGAGGGGGCTTTCTTT CSVEGAFF
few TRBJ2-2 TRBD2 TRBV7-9 TGTGCCAGCAGCTTAGGGTCAACTAGCGGGAGCACCGGGGAGCTGTTTTTT CASSLGSTSGSTGELFF
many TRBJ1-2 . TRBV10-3 TGTGCCATCAGTGAGTCGATAACGGCTTTCTATGGCTACACCTTC CAISESITAFYGYTF
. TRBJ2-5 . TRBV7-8 TGTGCCAGCAGCACGCATAGTTTGCGATCTGAGACCCAGTACTTC CASSTHSLRSETQYF
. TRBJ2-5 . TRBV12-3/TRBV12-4 TGTGCCAGCAGTGACCCCGGTCGGGGTTCACAAGAGACCCAGTACTTC CASSDPGRGSQETQYF
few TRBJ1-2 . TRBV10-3 TGTGCCATCAGTGTACCGGGCTATGGCTACACCTTC CAISVPGYGYTF
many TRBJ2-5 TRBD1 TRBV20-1 TGCAGTGCTAGAGGAAGCGGGACAGGGGTCCTCCAAGAGACCCAGTACTTC CSARGSGTGVLQETQYF
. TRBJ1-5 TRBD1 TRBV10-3 TGTGCCATCAGTGCCGGACAGGATAGCAATCAGCCCCAGCATTTT CAISAGQDSNQPQHF
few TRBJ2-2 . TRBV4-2 TGTGCCAGCAGCCTCCTTCCCGGGGAGCTGTTTTTT CASSLLPGELFF
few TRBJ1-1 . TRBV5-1 TGCGCCAGCAGTAAACAGGTTGACAGGTCGAACACTGAAGCTTTCTTT CASSKQVDRSNTEAFF
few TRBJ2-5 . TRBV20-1 TGCAGTGCTTCCAAATTGGAGACGCTGGGGGAGACCCAGTACTTC CSASKLETLGETQYF
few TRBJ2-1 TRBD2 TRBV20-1 TGCAGTGTAAGAAGCGGGAGGGTCCCTCATGGTGAGCAGTTCTTC CSVRSGRVPHGEQFF
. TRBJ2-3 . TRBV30 TGTGCCTGGAGTGGATTGACTGATCGGTATTTT CAWSGLTDRYF